The next 3 T cell receptor beta chains were all read from a single sample in a study of T cells in Graves' hyperthyroidism and ophthalmopathy. Template material for amplifying TCR beta CDR3 regions consisted of RNA transcripts. First-round RT-PCR with HTBI primers amplified the TCR CDR3 region. In TCRdb, the multiplex PCR reads were re-called with MiXCR into one record per CDR3 protein. The sample shows about 250,000 distinct CDR3 sequences, around 20% of them seen only once. The sample was blood. Source of these receptors: a man younger than 45 with Graves' ophthalmopathy.

In this sample, this clonotype turned up many times. The chain joins TRBV7-2 to TRBJ2-3; D gene unclear. CDR1 is SGHTA, CDR2 FQGNSA, per germline. This CDR3 has 12 amino acids. Trimming removed 5 bases at V and 2 bases at J, with 5 bases between. The CDR3 DNA follows: TGTGCCAGCAGCCAGTTCACAGATACGCAGTATTTT. Its translation: CASSQFTDTQYF. The whole variable domain, filled in from reference TRBV7-2 and TRBJ2-3, reads GAGVSQSPSNKVTEKGKDVELRCDPISGHTALYWYRQSLGQGLEFLIYFQGNSAPDKSGLPSDRFSAERTGGSVSTLTIQRTQQEDSAVYLCASSQFTDTQYFGPGTRLTVL.

The chain has TRBV28 and TRBJ2-2; 8 nucleotides align to TRBD2. Germline CDR1 reads MDHEN; CDR2 reads SYDVKM. V lost 11 bases and J lost 6; bases outside the gene matches: 5. CDR3 length: 12 amino acids. The CDR3 reads CASFGGAGELFF. The CDR3 bases are TGTGCCTCCTTCGGGGGGGCCGGGGAGCTGTTTTTT.

A single count supports this clonotype. V and J are TRBV6-1 and TRBJ1-5; 8 nucleotides match TRBD1. Germline values: CDR1 MNHNS, CDR2 SASEGT. CDR3 length: 15 residues. The V gene end was trimmed by 5 bases and the J gene end by 2 bases; junction bases not matched to a gene: 5. The CDR3 coding sequence is TGTGCCAGCAGTATCCAGACAGGGGGCAATCAGCCCCAGCATTTT. Its protein product is CASSIQTGGNQPQHF.